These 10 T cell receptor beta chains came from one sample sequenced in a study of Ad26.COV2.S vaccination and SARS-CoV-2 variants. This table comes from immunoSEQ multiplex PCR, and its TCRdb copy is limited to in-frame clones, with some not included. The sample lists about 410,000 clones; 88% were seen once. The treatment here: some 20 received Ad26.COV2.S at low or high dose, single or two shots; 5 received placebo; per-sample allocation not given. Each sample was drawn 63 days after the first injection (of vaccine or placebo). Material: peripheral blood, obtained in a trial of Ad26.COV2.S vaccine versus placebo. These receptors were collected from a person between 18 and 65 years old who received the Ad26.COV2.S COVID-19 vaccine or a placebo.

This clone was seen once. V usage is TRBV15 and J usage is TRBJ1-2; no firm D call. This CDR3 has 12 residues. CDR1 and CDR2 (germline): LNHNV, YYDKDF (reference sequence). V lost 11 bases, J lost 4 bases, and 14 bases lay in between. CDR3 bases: TGTGCCCCCTTAAAATCGGGCTATGGCTACACCTTC. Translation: CAPLKSGYGYTF.

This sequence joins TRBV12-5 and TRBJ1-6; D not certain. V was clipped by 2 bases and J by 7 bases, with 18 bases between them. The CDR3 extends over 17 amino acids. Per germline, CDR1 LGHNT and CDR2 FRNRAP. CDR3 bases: TGTGCTAGTGGTTTGCCTTTAAGACGGGCGGGGAATTCACCCCTCCACTTT. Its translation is CASGLPLRRAGNSPLHF.

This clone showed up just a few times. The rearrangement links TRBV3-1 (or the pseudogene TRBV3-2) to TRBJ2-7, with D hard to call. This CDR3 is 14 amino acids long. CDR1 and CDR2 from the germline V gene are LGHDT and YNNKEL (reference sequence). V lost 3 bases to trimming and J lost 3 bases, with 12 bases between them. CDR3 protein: CASSHSARDYEQYF. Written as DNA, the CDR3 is TGTGCCAGCAGCCACTCAGCGAGAGACTACGAGCAGTACTTC.

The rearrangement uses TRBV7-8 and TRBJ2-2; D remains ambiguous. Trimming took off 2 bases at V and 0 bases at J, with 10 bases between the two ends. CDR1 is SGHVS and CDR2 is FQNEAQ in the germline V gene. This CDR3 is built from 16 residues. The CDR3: CASSLPHESNTGELFF. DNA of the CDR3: TGTGCCAGCAGCTTACCCCACGAATCGAACACCGGGGAGCTGTTTTTT.

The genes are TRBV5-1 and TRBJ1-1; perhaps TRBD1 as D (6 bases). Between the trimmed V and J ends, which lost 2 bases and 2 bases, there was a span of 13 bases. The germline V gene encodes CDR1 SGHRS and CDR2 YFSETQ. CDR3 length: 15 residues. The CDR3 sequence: CASSLRGAYNTEAFF. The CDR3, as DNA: TGCGCCAGCAGCTTACGGGGGGCGTATAACACTGAAGCTTTCTTT. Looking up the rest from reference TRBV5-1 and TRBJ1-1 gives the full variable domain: KAGVTQTPRYLIKTRGQQVTLSCSPISGHRSVSWYQQTPGQGLQFLFEYFSETQRNKGNFPGRFSGRQFSNSRSEMNVSTLELGDSALYLCASSLRGAYNTEAFFGQGTRLTVV.

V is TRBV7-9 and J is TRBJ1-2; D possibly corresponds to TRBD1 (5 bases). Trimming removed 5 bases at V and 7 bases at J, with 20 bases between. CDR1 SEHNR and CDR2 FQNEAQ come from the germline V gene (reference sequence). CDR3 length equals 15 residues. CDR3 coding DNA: TGTGCCAGCAGCCCCGGTGGTATAGGGGATGGTGGCTACACCTTC. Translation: CASSPGGIGDGGYTF.

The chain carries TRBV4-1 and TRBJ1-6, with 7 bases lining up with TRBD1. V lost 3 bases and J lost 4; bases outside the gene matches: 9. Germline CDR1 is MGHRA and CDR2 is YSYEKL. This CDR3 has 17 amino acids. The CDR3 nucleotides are TGCGCCAGCAGCCAGCCTTTATCAGGGGGATATAATTCACCCCTCCACTTT. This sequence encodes CASSQPLSGGYNSPLHF.

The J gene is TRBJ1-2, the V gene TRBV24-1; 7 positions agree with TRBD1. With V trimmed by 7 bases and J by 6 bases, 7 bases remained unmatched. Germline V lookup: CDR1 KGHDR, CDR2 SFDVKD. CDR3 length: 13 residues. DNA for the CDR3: TGTGCCACCAGGTCGACAGGGCGGGATGGCTACACCTTC. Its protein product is CATRSTGRDGYTF.

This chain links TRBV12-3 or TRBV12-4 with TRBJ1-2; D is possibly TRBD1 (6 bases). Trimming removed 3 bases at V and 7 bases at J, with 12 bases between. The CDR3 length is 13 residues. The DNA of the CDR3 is TGTGCCAGCAGTTTTCAGGGGTTCGGTGGCTACACCTTC. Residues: CASSFQGFGGYTF.

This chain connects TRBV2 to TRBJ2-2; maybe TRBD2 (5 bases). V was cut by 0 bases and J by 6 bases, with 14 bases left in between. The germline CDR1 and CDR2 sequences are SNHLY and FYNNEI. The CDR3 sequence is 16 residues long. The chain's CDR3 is CASSEARKGRAGELFF. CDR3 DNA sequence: TGTGCCAGCAGTGAAGCTCGGAAAGGGCGGGCCGGGGAGCTGTTTTTT. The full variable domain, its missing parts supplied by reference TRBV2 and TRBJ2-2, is EPEVTQTPSHQVTQMGQEVILRCVPISNHLYFYWYRQILGQKVEFLVSFYNNEISEKSEIFDDQFSVERPDGSNFTLKIRSTKLEDSAMYFCASSEARKGRAGELFFGEGSRLTVL.